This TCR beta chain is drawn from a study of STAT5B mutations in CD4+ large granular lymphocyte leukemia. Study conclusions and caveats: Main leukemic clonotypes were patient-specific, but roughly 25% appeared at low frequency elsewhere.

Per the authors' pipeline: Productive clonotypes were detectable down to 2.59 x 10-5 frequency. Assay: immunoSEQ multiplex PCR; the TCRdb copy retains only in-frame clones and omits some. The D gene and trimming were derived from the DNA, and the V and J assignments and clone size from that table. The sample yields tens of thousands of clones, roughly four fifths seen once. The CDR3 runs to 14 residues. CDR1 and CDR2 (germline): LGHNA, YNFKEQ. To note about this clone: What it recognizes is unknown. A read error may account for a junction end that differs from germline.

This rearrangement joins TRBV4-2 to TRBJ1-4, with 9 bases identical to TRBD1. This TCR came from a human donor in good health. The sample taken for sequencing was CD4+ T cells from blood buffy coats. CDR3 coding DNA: TGTGCCAGCAGCCTCGACAGGGGGGGTTTAGTCGGGATTTTT. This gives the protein CASSLDRGGLVGIF.